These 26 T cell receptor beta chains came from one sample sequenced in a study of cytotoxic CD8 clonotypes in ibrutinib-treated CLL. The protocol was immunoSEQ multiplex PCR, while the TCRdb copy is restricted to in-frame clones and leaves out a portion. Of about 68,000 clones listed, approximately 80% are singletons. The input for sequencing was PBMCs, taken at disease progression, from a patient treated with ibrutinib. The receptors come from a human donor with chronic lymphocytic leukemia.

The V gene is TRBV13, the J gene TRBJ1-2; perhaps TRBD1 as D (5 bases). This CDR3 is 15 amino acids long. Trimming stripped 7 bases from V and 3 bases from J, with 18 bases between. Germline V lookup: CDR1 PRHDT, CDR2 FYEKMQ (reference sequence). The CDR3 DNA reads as TGTGCCAGCACCCAGACTGATCGGGGACACTATGGCTACACCTTC. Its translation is CASTQTDRGHYGYTF. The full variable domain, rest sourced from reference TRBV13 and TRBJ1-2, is AAGVIQSPRHLIKEKRETATLKCYPIPRHDTVYWYQQGPGQDPQFLISFYEKMQSDKGSIPDRFSAQQFSDYHSELNMSSLELGDSALYFCASTQTDRGHYGYTFGSGTRLTVV.

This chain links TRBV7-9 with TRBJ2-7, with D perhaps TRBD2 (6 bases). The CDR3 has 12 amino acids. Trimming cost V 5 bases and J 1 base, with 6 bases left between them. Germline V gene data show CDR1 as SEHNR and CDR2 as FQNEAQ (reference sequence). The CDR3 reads CASSRESYEQYF. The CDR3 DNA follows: TGTGCCAGCAGCCGGGAGTCCTACGAGCAGTACTTC.

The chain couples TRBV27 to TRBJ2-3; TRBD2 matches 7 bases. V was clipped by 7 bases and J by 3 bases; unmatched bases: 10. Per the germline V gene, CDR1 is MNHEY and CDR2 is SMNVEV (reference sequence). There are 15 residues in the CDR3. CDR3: CASKPLLARTDTQYF. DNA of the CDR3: TGTGCCAGCAAACCATTACTAGCGAGGACAGATACGCAGTATTTT.

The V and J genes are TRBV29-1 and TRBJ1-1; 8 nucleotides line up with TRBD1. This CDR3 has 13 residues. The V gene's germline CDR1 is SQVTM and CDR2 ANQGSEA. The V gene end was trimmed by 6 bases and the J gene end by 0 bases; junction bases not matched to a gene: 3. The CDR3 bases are TGCAGCGTCACAGGGGGTCTGAACACTGAAGCTTTCTTT. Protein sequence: CSVTGGLNTEAFF.

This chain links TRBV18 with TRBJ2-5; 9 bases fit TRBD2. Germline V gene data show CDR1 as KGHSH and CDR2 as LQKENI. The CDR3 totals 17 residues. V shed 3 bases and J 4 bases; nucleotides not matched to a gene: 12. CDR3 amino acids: CASSPPGGRGLRETQYF. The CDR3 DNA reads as TGTGCCAGCTCACCGCCTGGCGGGAGGGGTTTAAGAGAGACCCAGTACTTC.

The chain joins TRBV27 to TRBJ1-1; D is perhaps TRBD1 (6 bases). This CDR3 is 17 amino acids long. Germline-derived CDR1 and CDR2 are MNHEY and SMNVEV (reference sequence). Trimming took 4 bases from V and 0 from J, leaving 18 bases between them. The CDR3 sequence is CASSSIHRDNLNTEAFF. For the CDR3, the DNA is TGTGCCAGCAGTTCAATCCACAGGGATAACTTGAACACTGAAGCTTTCTTT.

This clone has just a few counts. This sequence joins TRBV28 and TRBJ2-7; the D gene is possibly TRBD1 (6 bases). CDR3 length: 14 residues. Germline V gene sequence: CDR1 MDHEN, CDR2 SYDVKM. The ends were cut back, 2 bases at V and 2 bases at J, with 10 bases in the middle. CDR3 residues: CASSLGPGAYEQYF. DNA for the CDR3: TGTGCCAGCAGTTTAGGGCCAGGGGCCTACGAGCAGTACTTC.

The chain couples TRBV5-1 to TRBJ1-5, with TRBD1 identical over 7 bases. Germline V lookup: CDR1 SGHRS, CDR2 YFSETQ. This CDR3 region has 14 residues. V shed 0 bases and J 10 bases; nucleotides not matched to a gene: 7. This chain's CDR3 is CASSLGTSGGPQHF. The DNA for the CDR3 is TGCGCCAGCAGCTTGGGGACGTCAGGGGGTCCCCAGCATTTT.

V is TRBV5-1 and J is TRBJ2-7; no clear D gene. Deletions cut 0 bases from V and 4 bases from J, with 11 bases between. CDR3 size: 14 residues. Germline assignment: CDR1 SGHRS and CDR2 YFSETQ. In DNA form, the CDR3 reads TGCGCCAGCAGCTTGGAAGGGAATGGTTACGAGCAGTACTTC. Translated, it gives CASSLEGNGYEQYF.

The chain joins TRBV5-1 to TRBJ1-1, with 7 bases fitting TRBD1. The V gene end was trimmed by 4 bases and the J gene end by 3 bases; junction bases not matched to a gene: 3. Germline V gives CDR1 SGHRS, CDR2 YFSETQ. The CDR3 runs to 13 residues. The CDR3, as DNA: TGCGCCAGCAGCCAGGGACAGTACACTGAAGCTTTCTTT. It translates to CASSQGQYTEAFF. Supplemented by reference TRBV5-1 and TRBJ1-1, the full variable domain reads KAGVTQTPRYLIKTRGQQVTLSCSPISGHRSVSWYQQTPGQGLQFLFEYFSETQRNKGNFPGRFSGRQFSNSRSEMNVSTLELGDSALYLCASSQGQYTEAFFGQGTRLTVV.

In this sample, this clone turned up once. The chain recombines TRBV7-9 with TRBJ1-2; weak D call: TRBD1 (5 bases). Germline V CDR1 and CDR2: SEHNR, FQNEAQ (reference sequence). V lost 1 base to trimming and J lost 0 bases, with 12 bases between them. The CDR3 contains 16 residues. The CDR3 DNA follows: TGTGCCAGCAGCTTAGGGGCGACAGAGACTAACTATGGCTACACCTTC. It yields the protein CASSLGATETNYGYTF. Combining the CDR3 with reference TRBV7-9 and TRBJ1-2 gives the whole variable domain DTGVSQNPRHKITKRGQNVTFRCDPISEHNRLYWYRQTLGQGPEFLTYFQNEAQLEKSRLLSDRFSAERPKGSFSTLEIQRTEQGDSAMYLCASSLGATETNYGYTFGSGTRLTVV.

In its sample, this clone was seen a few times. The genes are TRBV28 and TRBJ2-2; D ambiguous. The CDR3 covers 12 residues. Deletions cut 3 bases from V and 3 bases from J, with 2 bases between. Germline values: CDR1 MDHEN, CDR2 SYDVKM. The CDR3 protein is CASSFDTGELFF. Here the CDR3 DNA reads TGTGCCAGCAGTTTCGACACCGGGGAGCTGTTTTTT.

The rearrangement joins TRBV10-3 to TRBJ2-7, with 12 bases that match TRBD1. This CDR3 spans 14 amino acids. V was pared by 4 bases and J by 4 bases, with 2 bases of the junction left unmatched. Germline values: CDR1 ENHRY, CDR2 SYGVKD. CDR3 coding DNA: TGTGCCATCAGTGTGGGACAGGGGGCTTACGAGCAGTACTTC. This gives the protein CAISVGQGAYEQYF.

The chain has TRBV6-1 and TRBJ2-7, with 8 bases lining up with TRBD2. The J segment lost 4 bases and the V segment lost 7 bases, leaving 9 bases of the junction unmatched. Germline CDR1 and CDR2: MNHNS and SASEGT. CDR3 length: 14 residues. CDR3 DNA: TGTGCCAGCACGACCGGGAGGGCCAGTTACGAGCAGTACTTC. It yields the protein CASTTGRASYEQYF.

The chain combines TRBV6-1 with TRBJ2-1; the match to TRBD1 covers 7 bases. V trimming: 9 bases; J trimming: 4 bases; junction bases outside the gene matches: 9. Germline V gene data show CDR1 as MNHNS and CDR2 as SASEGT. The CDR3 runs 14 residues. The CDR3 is CASSRDRRYNEQFF. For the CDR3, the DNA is TGTGCCAGTAGCCGGGACAGACGATACAATGAGCAGTTCTTC.

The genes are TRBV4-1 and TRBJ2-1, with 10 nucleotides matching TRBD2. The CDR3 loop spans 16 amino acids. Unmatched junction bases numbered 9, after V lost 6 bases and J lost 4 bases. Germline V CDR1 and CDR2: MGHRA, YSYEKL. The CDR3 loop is CASSIGTSVLYNEQFF. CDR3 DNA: TGCGCCAGCAGTATAGGGACTAGCGTGTTATACAATGAGCAGTTCTTC.

For the CDR3, the DNA is TGTGCCAGCAGTTACCTTGGACAGTCGAACACCGGGGAGCTGTTTTTT. This encodes CASSYLGQSNTGELFF. The V call is TRBV6-5, the J call TRBJ2-2, with D possibly matching TRBD1 (6 bases). The germline V gene encodes CDR1 MNHEY and CDR2 SVGAGI. The CDR3 covers 16 residues. V was clipped by 2 bases and J by 0 bases, with 10 bases between them.

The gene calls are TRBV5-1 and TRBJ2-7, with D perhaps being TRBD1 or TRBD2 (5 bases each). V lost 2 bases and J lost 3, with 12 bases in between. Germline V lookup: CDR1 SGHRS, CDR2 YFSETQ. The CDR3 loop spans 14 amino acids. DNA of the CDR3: TGCGCCAGCAGCTTCCGGGGAAGGGGCTACGAGCAGTACTTC. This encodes CASSFRGRGYEQYF.

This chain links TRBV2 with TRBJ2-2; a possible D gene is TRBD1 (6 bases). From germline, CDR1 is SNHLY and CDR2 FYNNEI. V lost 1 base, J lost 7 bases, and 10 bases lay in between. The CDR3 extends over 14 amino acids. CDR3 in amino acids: CASSEDRAVGELFF. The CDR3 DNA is TGTGCCAGCAGTGAAGACAGGGCAGTCGGGGAGCTGTTTTTT.

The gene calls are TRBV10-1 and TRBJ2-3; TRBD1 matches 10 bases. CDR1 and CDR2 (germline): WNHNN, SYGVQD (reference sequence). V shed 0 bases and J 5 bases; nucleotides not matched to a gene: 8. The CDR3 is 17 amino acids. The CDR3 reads CASSESFRGTGVDTQYF. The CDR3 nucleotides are TGCGCCAGCAGTGAGTCGTTCCGTGGGACAGGGGTAGATACGCAGTATTTT.

For the CDR3, the DNA is TGTGCCAGTAGGGCCGGGGTCGAGCAGTACTTC. Amino acid sequence: CASRAGVEQYF. This chain joins TRBV19 and TRBJ2-7; tentative D call: TRBD2 (5 bases). Trimming shortened V by 6 bases and J by 6 bases, and 9 bases separated the two germline ends. CDR3 size: 11 residues. Germline V gene sequence: CDR1 LNHDA, CDR2 SQIVND (reference sequence).

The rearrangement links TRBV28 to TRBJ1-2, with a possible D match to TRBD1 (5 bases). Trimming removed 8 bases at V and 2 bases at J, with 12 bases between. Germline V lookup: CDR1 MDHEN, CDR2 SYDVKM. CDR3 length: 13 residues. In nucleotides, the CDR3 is TGTGCCAGCCCCCGGACAAAAAACTATGGCTACACCTTC. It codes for CASPRTKNYGYTF.

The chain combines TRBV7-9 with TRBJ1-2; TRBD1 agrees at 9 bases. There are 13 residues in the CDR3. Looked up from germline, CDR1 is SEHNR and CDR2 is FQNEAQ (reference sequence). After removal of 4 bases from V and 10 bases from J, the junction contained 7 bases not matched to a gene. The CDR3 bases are TGTGCCAGCAGCTACACAGGGGGCTTATCCTACACCTTC. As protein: CASSYTGGLSYTF.

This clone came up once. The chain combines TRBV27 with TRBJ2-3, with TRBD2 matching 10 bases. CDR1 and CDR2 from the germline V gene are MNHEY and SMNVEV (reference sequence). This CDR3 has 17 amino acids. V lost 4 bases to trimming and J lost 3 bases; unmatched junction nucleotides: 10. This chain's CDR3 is CASSSVPTGLATDTQYF. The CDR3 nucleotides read TGTGCCAGCAGTTCCGTTCCCACGGGACTAGCGACAGATACGCAGTATTTT.

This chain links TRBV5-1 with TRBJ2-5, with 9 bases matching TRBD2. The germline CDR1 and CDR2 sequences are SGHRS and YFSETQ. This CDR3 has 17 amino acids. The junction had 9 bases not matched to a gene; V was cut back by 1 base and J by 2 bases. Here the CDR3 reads CASSLRVAGVWQETQYF. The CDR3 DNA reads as TGCGCCAGCAGCTTGAGGGTAGCGGGAGTCTGGCAAGAGACCCAGTACTTC.

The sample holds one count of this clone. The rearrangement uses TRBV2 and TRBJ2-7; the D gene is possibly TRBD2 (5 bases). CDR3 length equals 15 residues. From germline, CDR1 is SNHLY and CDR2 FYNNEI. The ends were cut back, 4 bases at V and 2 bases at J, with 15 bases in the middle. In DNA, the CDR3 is TGTGCCAGCAGTGTCTCGGGGAGTGGGGCCTACGAGCAGTACTTC. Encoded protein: CASSVSGSGAYEQYF.